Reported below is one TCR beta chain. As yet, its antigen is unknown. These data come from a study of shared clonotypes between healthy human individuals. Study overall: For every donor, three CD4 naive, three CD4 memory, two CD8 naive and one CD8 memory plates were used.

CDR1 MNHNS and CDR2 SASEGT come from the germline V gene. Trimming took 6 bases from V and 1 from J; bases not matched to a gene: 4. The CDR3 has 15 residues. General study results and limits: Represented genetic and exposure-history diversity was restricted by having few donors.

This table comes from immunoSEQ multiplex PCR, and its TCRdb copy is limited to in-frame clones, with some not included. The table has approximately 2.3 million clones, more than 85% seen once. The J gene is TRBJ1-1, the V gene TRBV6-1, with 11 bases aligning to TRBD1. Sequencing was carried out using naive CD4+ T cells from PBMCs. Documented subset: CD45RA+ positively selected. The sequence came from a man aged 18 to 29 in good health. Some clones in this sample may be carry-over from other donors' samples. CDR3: CASRDRGLKNTEAFF. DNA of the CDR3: TGTGCCAGCAGGGACAGGGGGCTTAAGAACACTGAAGCTTTCTTT.